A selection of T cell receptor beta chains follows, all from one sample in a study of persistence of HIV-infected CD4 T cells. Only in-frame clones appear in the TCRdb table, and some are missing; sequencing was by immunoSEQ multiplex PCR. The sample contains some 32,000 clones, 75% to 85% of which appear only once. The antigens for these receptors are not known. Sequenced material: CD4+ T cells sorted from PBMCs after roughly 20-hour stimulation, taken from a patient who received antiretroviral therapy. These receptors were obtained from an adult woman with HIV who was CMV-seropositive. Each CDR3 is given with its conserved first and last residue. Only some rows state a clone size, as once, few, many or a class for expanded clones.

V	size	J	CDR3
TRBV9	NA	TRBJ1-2	CASSPGRGLNYGYTF
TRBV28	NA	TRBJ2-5	CASSSTSGRREETQYF
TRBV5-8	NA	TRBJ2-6	CASSLRGRGANVLTF
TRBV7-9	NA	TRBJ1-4	CASSRRGTGTEKLFF
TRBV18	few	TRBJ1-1	CASSPLAHPGQGATEAFF
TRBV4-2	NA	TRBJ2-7	CASSQDGWRGNSYEQYF
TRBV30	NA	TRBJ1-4	CAWSWRAVDEKLFF
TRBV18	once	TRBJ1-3	CTSSTGRAGNTIYF
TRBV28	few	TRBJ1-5	CASSFWVSTGGNQPQHF
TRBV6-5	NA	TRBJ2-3	CASTPRERDADTQYF
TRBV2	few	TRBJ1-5	CASNQKQGLWQPQHF
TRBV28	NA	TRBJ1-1	CASSPRGHEGAFF
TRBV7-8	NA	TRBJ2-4	CASSRQGGASGSKYGAKNIQYF
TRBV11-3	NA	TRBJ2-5	CASSLGGTQETQYF
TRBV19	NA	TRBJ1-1	CASSISGSTEAFF
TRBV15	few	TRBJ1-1	CATSRDYNVNTEAFF
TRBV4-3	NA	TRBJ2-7	CASSQETGVPYEQYF
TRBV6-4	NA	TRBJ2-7	CASMGEGEQSYEQYF
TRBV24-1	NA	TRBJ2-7	CATSGQGAPGEQYF
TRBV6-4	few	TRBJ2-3	CASSEFTSGGQDTQYF
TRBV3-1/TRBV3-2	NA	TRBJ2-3	CASSQQAGTQYF